The next 22 T cell receptor beta chains were all read from a single sample in a study of patients and donors after allogeneic stem cell transplantation. TCRdb independently ran MiXCR on the RT-PCR reads; one entry per CDR3 protein. The table includes 95,000 to 120,000 distinct CDR3 sequences, approximately 40% detected once. The sample was blood, either unsorted or a sorted T cell fraction (not recorded which). The origin of the receptors is a human donor who was either an allogeneic HSCT recipient or a stem cell or donor lymphocyte infusion donor (not recorded which). It is not recorded whose cells these are; they may come from a transplant donor.

The V and J genes are TRBV2 and TRBJ2-2, with 13 bases matching TRBD2. The germline CDR1 and CDR2 sequences are SNHLY and FYNNEI. The CDR3 contains 17 residues. The V segment lost 3 bases and the J segment 2 bases; nucleotides outside the gene matches: 3. Written as DNA, the CDR3 is TGTGCCAGCAGTGAGGGACTAGCGGGACCCAACACCGGGGAGCTGTTTTTT. This sequence encodes CASSEGLAGPNTGELFF.

V gene TRBV7-2 combines with J gene TRBJ2-5, with D hard to call. CDR1 SGHTA and CDR2 FQGNSA come from the germline V gene. The V gene lost 3 bases and the J gene lost 1 base, with 9 bases spanning the gap. The CDR3 is made up of 14 amino acids. The DNA of the CDR3 is TGTGCCAGCAGCTTTTTGGGGTTCCAAGAGACCCAGTACTTC. The encoded protein is CASSFLGFQETQYF. The variable domain in full, completed from reference TRBV7-2 and TRBJ2-5, reads GAGVSQSPSNKVTEKGKDVELRCDPISGHTALYWYRQSLGQGLEFLIYFQGNSAPDKSGLPSDRFSAERTGGSVSTLTIQRTQQEDSAVYLCASSFLGFQETQYFGPGTRLLVL.

The chain links TRBV28 to TRBJ2-5; D may be TRBD1 (6 bases). V lost 8 bases and J lost 1, with 17 bases in between. Germline CDR1 is MDHEN and CDR2 is SYDVKM. The CDR3 sequence is 15 residues long. The chain's CDR3 is CASRRQAFLQETQYF. CDR3 nucleotide sequence: TGTGCCAGCCGTAGACAGGCGTTTCTCCAAGAGACCCAGTACTTC.

This rearrangement joins TRBV5-1 to TRBJ2-4, with 11 bases aligning to TRBD2. The CDR3 spans 16 residues. The V gene end was trimmed by 2 bases and the J gene end by 5 bases; junction bases not matched to a gene: 6. The V gene's germline CDR1 is SGHRS and CDR2 YFSETQ. The CDR3 spells CASSFPKGLAENIQYF. CDR3 in DNA: TGCGCCAGCAGCTTTCCCAAGGGACTAGCGGAAAACATTCAGTACTTC.

CDR3 sequence: CASSLSRESNEQFF. The CDR3 DNA reads TGTGCCAGCAGTTTAAGCAGGGAATCCAATGAGCAGTTCTTC. The chain joins TRBV12-3 or TRBV12-4 to TRBJ2-1; tentatively, D is TRBD1 (5 bases). Trimming shortened V by 2 bases and J by 6 bases, and 11 bases separated the two germline ends. The CDR3 has 14 amino acids.

V gene TRBV28 combines with J gene TRBJ2-3; 7 bases are shared with TRBD2. The CDR3 is made up of 14 amino acids. Germline trimming cut 6 bases from V and 2 bases from J; bases unmatched to any gene: 5. The germline V gene encodes CDR1 MDHEN and CDR2 SYDVKM. CDR3 region: CASSLGLVTDTQYF. The CDR3 bases are TGTGCCAGCAGCCTCGGACTAGTCACAGATACGCAGTATTTT. Based on the CDR3 plus reference TRBV28 and TRBJ2-3, the full variable domain is DVKVTQSSRYLVKRTGEKVFLECVQDMDHENMFWYRQDPGLGLRLIYFSYDVKMKEKGDIPEGYSVSREKKERFSLILESASTNQTSMYLCASSLGLVTDTQYFGPGTRLTVL.

This clonotype has a handful of counts. The chain couples TRBV5-1 to TRBJ1-6, with 8 bases matching TRBD1. Germline V gene lookup returns CDR1 SGHRS and CDR2 YFSETQ. J gave up 9 bases and V 0 bases, and 2 bases lay outside the gene matches. This CDR3 is 14 amino acids long. CDR3 residues: CASSLGQGSSPLHF. CDR3 coding DNA: TGCGCCAGCAGCTTGGGACAGGGGAGTTCACCCCTCCACTTT.

This chain joins TRBV15 and TRBJ2-2; 8 nucleotides match TRBD1. The V gene's germline CDR1 is LNHNV and CDR2 YYDKDF (reference sequence). V shed 0 bases and J 4 bases; nucleotides not matched to a gene: 7. The CDR3 spans 17 residues. CDR3 nucleotide sequence: TGTGCCACCAGCAGAGATGTAGGACAGGGAAGCACCGGGGAGCTGTTTTTT. It is translated as CATSRDVGQGSTGELFF.

V usage is TRBV4-2 and J usage is TRBJ1-2, with 9 bases matching TRBD1. V was pared by 8 bases and J by 4 bases, with 8 bases of the junction left unmatched. Germline V CDR1 and CDR2: LGHNA, YNFKEQ. There are 14 residues in the CDR3. CDR3 bases: TGTGCCAGCGGATCACAGGGGGCCATCTATGGCTACACCTTC. This gives the protein CASGSQGAIYGYTF.

This chain uses TRBV20-1 with TRBJ2-1, with 7 bases aligning to TRBD2. The length of the CDR3 is 17 residues. Germline CDR1 DFQATT, CDR2 SNEGSKA (reference sequence). V gave up 0 bases and J gave up 0 bases; unmatched junction bases: 8. For the CDR3, the DNA is TGCAGTGCTAGAGATGCGGCGGGGGTCAGCTCCTACAATGAGCAGTTCTTC. This sequence encodes CSARDAAGVSSYNEQFF.

This clonotype showed up just a few times. The chain links TRBV29-1 to TRBJ1-1; D possibly corresponds to TRBD1 (6 bases). Germline assignment: CDR1 SQVTM and CDR2 ANQGSEA. With 7 bases removed from V and 3 bases from J, the gap between germline ends came to 15 bases. The CDR3 spans 13 residues. This CDR3 is CSAYSDSYTEAFF. CDR3 coding DNA: TGCAGCGCCTACTCGGACAGTTACACTGAAGCTTTCTTT.

This clonotype was detected only a few times. The rearrangement joins TRBV11-3 to TRBJ1-1; 7 nucleotides agree with TRBD1. The CDR3 loop spans 14 amino acids. Germline CDR1 is SGHNT and CDR2 is YENEEA. V lost 5 bases to trimming and J lost 2 bases; unmatched junction nucleotides: 5. The CDR3 DNA reads as TGTGCCAGCAGCAAAGACAGGGCCAACACTGAAGCTTTCTTT. This encodes CASSKDRANTEAFF.

This clonotype has just a few counts. This sequence joins TRBV6-2 or TRBV6-3 and TRBJ2-1, with 8 positions matching TRBD2. J lost 0 bases, V lost 7 bases, and 17 bases had no gene match. CDR3 length: 19 residues. CDR1 MNHEY and CDR2 SVGEGT come from the germline V gene. The CDR3 DNA is TGTGCCAGCACCACAATATGGGCTAGCGGGCTAAGCTCCTACAATGAGCAGTTCTTC. This gives the protein CASTTIWASGLSSYNEQFF.

The genes are TRBV10-2 and TRBJ2-1; 9 nucleotides match TRBD1. CDR1 and CDR2 from the germline V gene are WSHSY and SAAADI. The CDR3 spans 14 residues. V trimming: 6 bases; J trimming: 4 bases; junction bases outside the gene matches: 4. DNA for the CDR3: TGCGCCAGCAGGGGGACAGGGCCTTACAATGAGCAGTTCTTC. Translated, it gives CASRGTGPYNEQFF.

This clonotype was counted between two and nine times. This chain joins TRBV2 and TRBJ2-7; TRBD2 matches at 9 bases. The CDR3 extends over 13 amino acids. Germline assignment: CDR1 SNHLY and CDR2 FYNNEI. The ends lost 7 bases at V and 4 bases at J; junction bases unmatched: 5. CDR3: CASKGLAWYEQYF. Here the CDR3 DNA reads TGTGCCAGCAAAGGACTAGCGTGGTACGAGCAGTACTTC. The variable domain in full, completed from reference TRBV2 and TRBJ2-7, reads EPEVTQTPSHQVTQMGQEVILRCVPISNHLYFYWYRQILGQKVEFLVSFYNNEISEKSEIFDDQFSVERPDGSNFTLKIRSTKLEDSAMYFCASKGLAWYEQYFGPGTRLTVT.

This clonotype was detected only a few times. The chain uses TRBV7-2 and TRBJ1-3; weak D call: TRBD1 (6 bases). Trimming stripped 0 bases from V and 0 bases from J, with 12 bases between. The germline V gene encodes CDR1 SGHTA and CDR2 FQGNSA. This CDR3 comprises 17 residues. The CDR3 is CASSLASRGASGNTIYF. The CDR3 nucleotides are TGTGCCAGCAGCTTAGCTTCTAGGGGGGCCTCTGGAAACACCATATATTTT.

This sequence joins TRBV7-2 and TRBJ1-2; the D gene is possibly TRBD1 (6 bases). V was cut by 0 bases and J by 4 bases, with 9 bases left in between. From germline, CDR1 is SGHTA and CDR2 FQGNSA. The CDR3 has 14 amino acids. The CDR3 region is CASSLAQGSYGYTF. CDR3 bases: TGTGCCAGCAGCTTAGCCCAGGGGTCCTATGGCTACACCTTC.

The V and J genes are TRBV12-3 or TRBV12-4 and TRBJ2-1; 7 nucleotides line up with TRBD2. The CDR3 extends over 16 amino acids. Unmatched junction bases numbered 9, after V lost 3 bases and J lost 4 bases. This CDR3 reads CASSFFGEGRYNEQFF. The CDR3 coding sequence is TGTGCCAGCAGTTTTTTCGGGGAGGGCCGGTACAATGAGCAGTTCTTC.

The chain recombines TRBV28 with TRBJ2-6; D remains ambiguous. Germline V gene sequence: CDR1 MDHEN, CDR2 SYDVKM. This CDR3 region has 16 residues. V lost 3 bases, J lost 2 bases, and 11 bases lay in between. In DNA, the CDR3 is TGTGCCAGCAGTTTTCGGGCACCCCCTGGGGCCAACGTCCTGACTTTC. Protein product: CASSFRAPPGANVLTF.

The gene calls are TRBV6-5 and TRBJ2-5; D is unclear. Trimming removed 6 bases at V and 5 bases at J, with 16 bases between. This CDR3 contains 14 residues. Germline V gene sequence: CDR1 MNHEY, CDR2 SVGAGI. DNA for the CDR3: TGTGCCAGCAGCCCTCTCGGCCTCCAGGAGACCCAGTACTTC. It encodes CASSPLGLQETQYF.

The J gene is TRBJ1-1, the V gene TRBV7-2; 8 bases align to TRBD1. The V segment lost 5 bases and the J segment 4 bases; nucleotides outside the gene matches: 6. Germline V gene sequence: CDR1 SGHTA, CDR2 FQGNSA. The CDR3 runs to 14 residues. The CDR3 DNA reads as TGTGCCAGCAGCGTTGGACAGGGTGTCACTGAAGCTTTCTTT. Translation: CASSVGQGVTEAFF.

The CDR3 DNA reads TGTGCCAGCAGCCCCGACACCGACCGAAACACCATATATTTT. As protein: CASSPDTDRNTIYF. The rearrangement joins TRBV7-9 to TRBJ1-3; D not resolved. CDR1 SEHNR and CDR2 FQNEAQ come from the germline V gene (reference sequence). The CDR3 loop spans 14 amino acids. Trimming stripped 5 bases from V and 5 bases from J, with 13 bases between.